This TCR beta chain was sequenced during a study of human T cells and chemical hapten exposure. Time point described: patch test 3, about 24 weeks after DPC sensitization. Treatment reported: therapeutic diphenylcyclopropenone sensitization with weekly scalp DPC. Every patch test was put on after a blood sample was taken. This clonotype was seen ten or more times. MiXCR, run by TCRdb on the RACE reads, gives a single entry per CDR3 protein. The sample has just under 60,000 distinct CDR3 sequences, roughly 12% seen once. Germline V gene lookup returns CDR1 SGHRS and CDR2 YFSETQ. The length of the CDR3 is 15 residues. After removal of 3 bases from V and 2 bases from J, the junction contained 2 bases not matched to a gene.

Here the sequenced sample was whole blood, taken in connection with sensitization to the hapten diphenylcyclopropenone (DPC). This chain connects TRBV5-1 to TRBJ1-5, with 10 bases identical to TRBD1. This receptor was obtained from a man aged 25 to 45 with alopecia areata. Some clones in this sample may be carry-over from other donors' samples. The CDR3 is CASSSGTGGNQPQHF. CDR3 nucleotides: TGCGCCAGCAGCTCGGGGACAGGGGGCAATCAGCCCCAGCATTTT.